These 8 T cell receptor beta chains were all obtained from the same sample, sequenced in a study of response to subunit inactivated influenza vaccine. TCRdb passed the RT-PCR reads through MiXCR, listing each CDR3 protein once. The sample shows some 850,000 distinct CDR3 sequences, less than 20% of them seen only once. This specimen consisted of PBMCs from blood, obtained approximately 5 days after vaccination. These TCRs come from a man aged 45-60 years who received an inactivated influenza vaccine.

The CDR3 here is CASRPPVAGEQFF. CDR3 bases: TGTGCCAGCAGGCCCCCTGTAGCGGGTGAGCAGTTCTTC. The rearrangement links TRBV12-3 or TRBV12-4 to TRBJ2-1; 7 nucleotides match TRBD2. V lost 6 bases, J lost 9 bases, and 8 bases stayed unmatched. CDR3 length equals 13 residues.

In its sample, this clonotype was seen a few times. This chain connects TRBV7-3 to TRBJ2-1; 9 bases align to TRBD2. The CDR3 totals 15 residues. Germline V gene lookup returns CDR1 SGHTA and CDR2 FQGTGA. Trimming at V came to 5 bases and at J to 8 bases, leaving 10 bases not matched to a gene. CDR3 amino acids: CASSPGLASWDEQFF. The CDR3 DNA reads TGTGCCAGCAGCCCAGGACTAGCGAGCTGGGATGAGCAGTTCTTC.

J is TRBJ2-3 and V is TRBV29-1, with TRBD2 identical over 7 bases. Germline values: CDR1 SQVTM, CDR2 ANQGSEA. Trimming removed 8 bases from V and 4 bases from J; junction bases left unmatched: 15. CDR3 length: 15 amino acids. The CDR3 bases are TGCAGCATCTGGGGGGGACCTCAAGGAGCAGATACGCAGTATTTT. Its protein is CSIWGGPQGADTQYF.

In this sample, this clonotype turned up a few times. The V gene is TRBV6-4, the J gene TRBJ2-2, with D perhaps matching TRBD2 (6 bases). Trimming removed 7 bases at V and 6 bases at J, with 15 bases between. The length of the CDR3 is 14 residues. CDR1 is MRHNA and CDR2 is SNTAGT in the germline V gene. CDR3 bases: TGTGCCAGCACCCTCACGCGGGGCTCCGGGGAGCTGTTTTTT. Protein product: CASTLTRGSGELFF.

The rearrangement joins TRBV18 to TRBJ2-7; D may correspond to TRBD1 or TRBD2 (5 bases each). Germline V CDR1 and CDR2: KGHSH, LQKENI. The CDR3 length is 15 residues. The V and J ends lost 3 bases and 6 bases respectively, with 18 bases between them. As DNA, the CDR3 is TGTGCCAGCTCACCGACTTTTGGGACGGGGTCCGAGCAGTACTTC. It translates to CASSPTFGTGSEQYF.

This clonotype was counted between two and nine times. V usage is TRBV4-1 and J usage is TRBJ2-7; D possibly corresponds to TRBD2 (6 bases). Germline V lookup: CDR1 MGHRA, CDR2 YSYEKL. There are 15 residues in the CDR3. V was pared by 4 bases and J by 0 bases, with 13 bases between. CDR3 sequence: CASSRSPGDSYEQYF. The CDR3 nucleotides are TGCGCCAGCAGCCGCAGTCCGGGGGACTCCTACGAGCAGTACTTC.

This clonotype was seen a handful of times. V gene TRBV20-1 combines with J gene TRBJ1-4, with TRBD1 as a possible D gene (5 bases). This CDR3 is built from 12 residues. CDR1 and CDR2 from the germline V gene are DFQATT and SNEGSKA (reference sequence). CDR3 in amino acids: CRMTDSNEKLFF. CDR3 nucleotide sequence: TGCAGGATGACAGATTCTAATGAAAAACTGTTTTTT.

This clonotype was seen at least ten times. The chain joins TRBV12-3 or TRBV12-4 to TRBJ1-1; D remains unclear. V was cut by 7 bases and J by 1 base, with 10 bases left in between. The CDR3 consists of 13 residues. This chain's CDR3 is CASTWTENTEAFF. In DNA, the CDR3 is TGTGCCAGCACCTGGACCGAGAACACTGAAGCTTTCTTT.